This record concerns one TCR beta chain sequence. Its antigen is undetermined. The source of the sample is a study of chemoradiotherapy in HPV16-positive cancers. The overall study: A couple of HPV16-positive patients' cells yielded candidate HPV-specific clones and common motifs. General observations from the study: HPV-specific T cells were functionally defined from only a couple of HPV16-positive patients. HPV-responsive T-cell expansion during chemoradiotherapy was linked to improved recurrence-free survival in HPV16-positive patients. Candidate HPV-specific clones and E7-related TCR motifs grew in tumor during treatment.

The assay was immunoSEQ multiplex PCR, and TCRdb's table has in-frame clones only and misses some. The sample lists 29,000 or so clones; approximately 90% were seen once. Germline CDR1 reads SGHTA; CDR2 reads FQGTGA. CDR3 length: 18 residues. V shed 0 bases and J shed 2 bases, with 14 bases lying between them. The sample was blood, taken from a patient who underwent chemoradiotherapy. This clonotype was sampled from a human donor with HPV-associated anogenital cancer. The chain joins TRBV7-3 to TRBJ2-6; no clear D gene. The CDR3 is CASSLTRAVSPGANVLTF. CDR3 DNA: TGTGCCAGCAGCTTAACAAGGGCCGTTTCCCCTGGGGCCAACGTCCTGACTTTC.